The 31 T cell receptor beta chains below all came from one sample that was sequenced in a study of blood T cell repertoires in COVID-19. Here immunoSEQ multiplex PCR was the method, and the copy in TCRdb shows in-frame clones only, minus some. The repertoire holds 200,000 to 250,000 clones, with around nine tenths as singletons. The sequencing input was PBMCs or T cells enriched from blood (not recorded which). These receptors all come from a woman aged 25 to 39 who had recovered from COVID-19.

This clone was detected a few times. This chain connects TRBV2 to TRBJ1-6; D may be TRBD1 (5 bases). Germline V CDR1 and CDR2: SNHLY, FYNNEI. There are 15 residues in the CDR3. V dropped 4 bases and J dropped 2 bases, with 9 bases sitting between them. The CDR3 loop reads CASSVSGPYNSPLHF. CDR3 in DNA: TGTGCCAGCAGTGTTTCAGGGCCCTATAATTCACCCCTCCACTTT. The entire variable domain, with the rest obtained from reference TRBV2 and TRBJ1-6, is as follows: EPEVTQTPSHQVTQMGQEVILRCVPISNHLYFYWYRQILGQKVEFLVSFYNNEISEKSEIFDDQFSVERPDGSNFTLKIRSTKLEDSAMYFCASSVSGPYNSPLHFGNGTRLTVT.

The CDR3 loop reads CASRPGDLILNTEAFF. The CDR3 region has the DNA TGTGCCAGTAGACCGGGGGATCTGATACTGAACACTGAAGCTTTCTTT. This chain connects TRBV19 to TRBJ1-1; tentatively, D is TRBD1 (5 bases). Trimming shortened V by 6 bases and J by 0 bases, and 17 bases separated the two germline ends. The CDR3 contains 16 residues. Germline values: CDR1 LNHDA, CDR2 SQIVND (reference sequence).

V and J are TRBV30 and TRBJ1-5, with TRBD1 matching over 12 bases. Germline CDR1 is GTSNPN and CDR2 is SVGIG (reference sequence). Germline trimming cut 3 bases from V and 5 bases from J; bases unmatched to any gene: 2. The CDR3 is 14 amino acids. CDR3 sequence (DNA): TGTGCCTGGAGAGGGACAGGGGGCCATCAGCCCCAGCATTTT. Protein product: CAWRGTGGHQPQHF.

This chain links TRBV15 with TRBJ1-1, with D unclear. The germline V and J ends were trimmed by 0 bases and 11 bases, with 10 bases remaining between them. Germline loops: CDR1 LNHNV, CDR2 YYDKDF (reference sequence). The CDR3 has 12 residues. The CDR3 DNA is TGTGCCACCAGCAGAGACAGTCTCATCGCTTTCTTT. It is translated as CATSRDSLIAFF.

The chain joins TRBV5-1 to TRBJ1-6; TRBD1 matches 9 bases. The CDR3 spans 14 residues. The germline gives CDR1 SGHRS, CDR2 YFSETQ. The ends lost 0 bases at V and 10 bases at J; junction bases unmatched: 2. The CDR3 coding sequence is TGCGCCAGCAGCTTGGGGACAGGGGTCTCACCCCTCCACTTT. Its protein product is CASSLGTGVSPLHF.

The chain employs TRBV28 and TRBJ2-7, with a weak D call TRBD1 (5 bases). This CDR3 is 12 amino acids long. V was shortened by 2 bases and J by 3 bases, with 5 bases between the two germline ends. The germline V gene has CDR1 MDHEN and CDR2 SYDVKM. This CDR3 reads CASSLQGYEQYF. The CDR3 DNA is TGTGCCAGCAGTTTACAGGGCTACGAGCAGTACTTC.

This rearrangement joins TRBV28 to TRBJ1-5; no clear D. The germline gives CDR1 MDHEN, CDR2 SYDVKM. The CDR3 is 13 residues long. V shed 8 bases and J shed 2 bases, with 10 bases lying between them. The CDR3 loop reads CASFAGRNQPQHF. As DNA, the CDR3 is TGTGCCAGCTTTGCCGGTCGCAATCAGCCCCAGCATTTT.

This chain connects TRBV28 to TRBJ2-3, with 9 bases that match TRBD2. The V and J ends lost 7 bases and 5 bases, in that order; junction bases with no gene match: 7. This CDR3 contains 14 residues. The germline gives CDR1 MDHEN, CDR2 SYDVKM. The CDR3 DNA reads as TGTGCCAGCAATCGCGGGAGGGCCATAGATACGCAGTATTTT. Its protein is CASNRGRAIDTQYF.

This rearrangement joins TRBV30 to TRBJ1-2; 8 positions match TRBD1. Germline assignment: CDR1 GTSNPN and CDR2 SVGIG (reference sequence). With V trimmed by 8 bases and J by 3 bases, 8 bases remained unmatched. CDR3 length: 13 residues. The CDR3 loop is CAGSQGGDYGYTF. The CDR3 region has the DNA TGTGCCGGCTCACAGGGGGGTGACTATGGCTACACCTTC. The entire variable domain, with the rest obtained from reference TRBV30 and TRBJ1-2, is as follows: SQTIHQWPATLVQPVGSPLSLECTVEGTSNPNLYWYRQAAGRGLQLLFYSVGIGQISSEVPQNLSASRPQDRQFILSSKKLLLSDSGFYLCAGSQGGDYGYTFGSGTRLTVV.

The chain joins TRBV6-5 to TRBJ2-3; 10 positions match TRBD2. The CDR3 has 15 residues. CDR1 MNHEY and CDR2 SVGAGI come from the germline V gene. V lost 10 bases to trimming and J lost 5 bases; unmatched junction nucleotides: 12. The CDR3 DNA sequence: TGTGCCACAAAGATGACTAGCGGGTGGGGAGATACGCAGTATTTT. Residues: CATKMTSGWGDTQYF.

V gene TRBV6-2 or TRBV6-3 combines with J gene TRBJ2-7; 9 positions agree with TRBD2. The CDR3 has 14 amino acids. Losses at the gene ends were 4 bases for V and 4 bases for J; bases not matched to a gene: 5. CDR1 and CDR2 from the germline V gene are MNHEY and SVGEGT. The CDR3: CASSSGLALYEQYF. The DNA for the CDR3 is TGTGCCAGCAGTTCGGGACTAGCTCTTTACGAGCAGTACTTC.

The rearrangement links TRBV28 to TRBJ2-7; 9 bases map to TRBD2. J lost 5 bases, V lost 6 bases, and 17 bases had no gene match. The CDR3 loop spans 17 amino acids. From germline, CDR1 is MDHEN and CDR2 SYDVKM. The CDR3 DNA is TGTGCCAGCAGGAGGATAGTGGGTAGCGGGAGAGTAAACGAGCAGTACTTC. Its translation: CASRRIVGSGRVNEQYF.

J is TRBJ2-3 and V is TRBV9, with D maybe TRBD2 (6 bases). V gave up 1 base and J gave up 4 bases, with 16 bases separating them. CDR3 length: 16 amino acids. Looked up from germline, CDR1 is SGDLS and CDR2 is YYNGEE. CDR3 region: CASSVSLLAAADTQYF. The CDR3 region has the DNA TGTGCCAGCAGCGTATCTCTACTAGCCGCTGCAGATACGCAGTATTTT.

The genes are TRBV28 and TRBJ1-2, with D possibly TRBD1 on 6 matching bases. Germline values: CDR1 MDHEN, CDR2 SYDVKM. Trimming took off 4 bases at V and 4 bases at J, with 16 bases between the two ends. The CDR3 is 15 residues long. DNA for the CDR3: TGTGCCAGCAGTTCTCCCACTCAGGGGACCTATGGCTACACCTTC. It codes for CASSSPTQGTYGYTF.

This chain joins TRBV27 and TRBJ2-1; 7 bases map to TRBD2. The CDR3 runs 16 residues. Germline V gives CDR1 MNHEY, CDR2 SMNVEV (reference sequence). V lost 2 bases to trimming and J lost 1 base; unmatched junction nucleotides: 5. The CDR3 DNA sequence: TGTGCCAGCAGTTTAGATCTAGCGGCATCCTACAATGAGCAGTTCTTC. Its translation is CASSLDLAASYNEQFF.

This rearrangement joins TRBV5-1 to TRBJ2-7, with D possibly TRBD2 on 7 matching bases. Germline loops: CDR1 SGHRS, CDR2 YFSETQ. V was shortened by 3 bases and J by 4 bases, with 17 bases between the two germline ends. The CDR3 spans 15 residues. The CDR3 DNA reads TGCGCCAGCAGCTCTCGGGGGGCTCGAAAATACGAGCAGTACTTC. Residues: CASSSRGARKYEQYF.

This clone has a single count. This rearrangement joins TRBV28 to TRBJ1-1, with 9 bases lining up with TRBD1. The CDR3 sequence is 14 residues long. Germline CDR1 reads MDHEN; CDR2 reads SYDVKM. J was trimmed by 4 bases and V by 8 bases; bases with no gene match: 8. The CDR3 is CASDTGGLGTEAFF. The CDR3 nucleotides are TGTGCCAGCGATACAGGGGGCTTAGGCACTGAAGCTTTCTTT.

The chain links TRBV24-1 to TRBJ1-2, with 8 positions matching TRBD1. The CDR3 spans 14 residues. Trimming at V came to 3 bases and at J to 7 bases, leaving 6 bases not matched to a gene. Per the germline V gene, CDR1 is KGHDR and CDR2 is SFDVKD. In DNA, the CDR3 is TGTGCCACCAGTGATCGGGGGACAGGCCGTGGCTACACCTTC. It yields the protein CATSDRGTGRGYTF.

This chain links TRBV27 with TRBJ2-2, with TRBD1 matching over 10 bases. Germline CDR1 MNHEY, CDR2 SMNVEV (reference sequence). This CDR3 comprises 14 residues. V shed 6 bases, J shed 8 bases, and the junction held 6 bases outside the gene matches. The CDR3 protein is CASRGQGNLGELFF. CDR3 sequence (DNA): TGTGCCAGCAGGGGACAGGGGAATTTGGGGGAGCTGTTTTTT.

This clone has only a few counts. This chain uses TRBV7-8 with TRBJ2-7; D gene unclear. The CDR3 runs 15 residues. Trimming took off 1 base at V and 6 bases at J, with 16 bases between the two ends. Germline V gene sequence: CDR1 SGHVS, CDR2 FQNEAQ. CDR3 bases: TGTGCCAGCAGCTTAGAACGGGTTTCGGTCCTCGAGCAGTACTTC. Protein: CASSLERVSVLEQYF.

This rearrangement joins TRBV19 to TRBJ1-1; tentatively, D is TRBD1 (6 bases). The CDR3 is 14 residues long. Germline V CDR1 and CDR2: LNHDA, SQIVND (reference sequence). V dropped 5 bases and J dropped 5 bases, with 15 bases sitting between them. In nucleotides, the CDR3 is TGTGCCAGTAGTCCGGGACACCCGAGAACTGAAGCTTTCTTT. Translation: CASSPGHPRTEAFF.

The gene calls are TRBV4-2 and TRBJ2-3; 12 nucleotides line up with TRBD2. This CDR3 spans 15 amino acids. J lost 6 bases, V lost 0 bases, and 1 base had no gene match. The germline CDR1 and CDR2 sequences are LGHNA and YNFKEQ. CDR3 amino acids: CASSQELAGGDTQYF. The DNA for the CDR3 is TGTGCCAGCAGCCAAGAACTAGCGGGAGGCGATACGCAGTATTTT.

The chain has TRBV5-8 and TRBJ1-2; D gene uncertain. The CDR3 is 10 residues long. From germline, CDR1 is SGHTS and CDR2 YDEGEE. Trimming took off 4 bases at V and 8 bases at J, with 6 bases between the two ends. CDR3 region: CASSLVGYTF. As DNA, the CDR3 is TGTGCCAGCAGCCTAGTCGGCTACACCTTC.

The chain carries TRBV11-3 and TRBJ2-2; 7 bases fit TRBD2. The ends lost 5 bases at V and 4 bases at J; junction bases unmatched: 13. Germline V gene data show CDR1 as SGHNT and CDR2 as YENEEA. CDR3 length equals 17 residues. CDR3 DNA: TGTGCCAGCAGCGATTTTGGGGGGAGGGATATCACCGGGGAGCTGTTTTTT. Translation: CASSDFGGRDITGELFF. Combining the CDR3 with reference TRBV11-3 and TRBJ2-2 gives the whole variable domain EAGVVQSPRYKIIEKKQPVAFWCNPISGHNTLYWYLQNLGQGPELLIRYENEEAVDDSQLPKDRFSAERLKGVDSTLKIQPAELGDSAVYLCASSDFGGRDITGELFFGEGSRLTVL.

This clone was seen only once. Written as DNA, the CDR3 is TGTGCCAGCAGTGAATGGGCGGGAGCGCTCAATGAGCAGTTCTTC. It yields the protein CASSEWAGALNEQFF. This rearrangement joins TRBV2 to TRBJ2-1, with TRBD2 matching over 7 bases. The ends lost 2 bases at V and 6 bases at J; junction bases unmatched: 7. The CDR3 length is 15 residues. CDR1 and CDR2 from the germline V gene are SNHLY and FYNNEI.

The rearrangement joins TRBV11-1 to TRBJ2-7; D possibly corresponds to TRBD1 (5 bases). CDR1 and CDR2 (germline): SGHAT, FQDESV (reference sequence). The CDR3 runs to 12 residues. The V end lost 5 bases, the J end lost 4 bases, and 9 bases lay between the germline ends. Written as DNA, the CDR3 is TGTGCCAGCAGCCCGACAGTTTACGAGCAGTACTTC. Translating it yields CASSPTVYEQYF. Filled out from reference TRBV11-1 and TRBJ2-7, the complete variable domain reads EAEVAQSPRYKITEKSQAVAFWCDPISGHATLYWYRQILGQGPELLVQFQDESVVDDSQLPKDRFSAERLKGVDSTLKIQPAELGDSAMYLCASSPTVYEQYFGPGTRLTVT.

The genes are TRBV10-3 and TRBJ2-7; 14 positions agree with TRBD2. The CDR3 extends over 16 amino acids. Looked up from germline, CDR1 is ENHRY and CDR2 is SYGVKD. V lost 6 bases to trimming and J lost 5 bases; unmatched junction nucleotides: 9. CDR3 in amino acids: CAIRSGTSGSLDEQYF. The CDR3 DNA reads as TGTGCCATCAGGTCCGGGACTAGCGGGAGCTTGGACGAGCAGTACTTC.

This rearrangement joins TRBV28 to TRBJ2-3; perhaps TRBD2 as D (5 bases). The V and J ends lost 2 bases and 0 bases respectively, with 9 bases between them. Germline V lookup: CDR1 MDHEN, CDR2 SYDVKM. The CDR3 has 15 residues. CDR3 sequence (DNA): TGTGCCAGCAGTTTAAGCGGAATGAGCACAGATACGCAGTATTTT. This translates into CASSLSGMSTDTQYF.

CDR3 in amino acids: CARGSGPNTGELFF. CDR3 coding DNA: TGTGCACGTGGGAGCGGGCCGAACACCGGGGAGCTGTTTTTT. The gene calls are TRBV7-9 and TRBJ2-2, with D perhaps TRBD2 (6 bases). CDR1 SEHNR and CDR2 FQNEAQ come from the germline V gene (reference sequence). There are 14 residues in the CDR3.

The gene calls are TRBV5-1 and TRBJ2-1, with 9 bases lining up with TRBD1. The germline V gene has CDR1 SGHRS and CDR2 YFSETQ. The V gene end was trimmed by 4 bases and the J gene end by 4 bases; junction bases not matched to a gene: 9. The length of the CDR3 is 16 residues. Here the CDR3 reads CASSPSGTGRYNEQFF. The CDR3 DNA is TGCGCCAGCAGCCCCTCCGGGACAGGGCGGTACAATGAGCAGTTCTTC.

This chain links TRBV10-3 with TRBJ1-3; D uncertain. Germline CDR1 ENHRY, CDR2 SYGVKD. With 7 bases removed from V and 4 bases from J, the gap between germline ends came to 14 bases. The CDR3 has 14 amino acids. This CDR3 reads CAIKEGFAGNTIYF. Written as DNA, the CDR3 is TGTGCCATCAAGGAGGGTTTTGCCGGAAACACCATATATTTT.